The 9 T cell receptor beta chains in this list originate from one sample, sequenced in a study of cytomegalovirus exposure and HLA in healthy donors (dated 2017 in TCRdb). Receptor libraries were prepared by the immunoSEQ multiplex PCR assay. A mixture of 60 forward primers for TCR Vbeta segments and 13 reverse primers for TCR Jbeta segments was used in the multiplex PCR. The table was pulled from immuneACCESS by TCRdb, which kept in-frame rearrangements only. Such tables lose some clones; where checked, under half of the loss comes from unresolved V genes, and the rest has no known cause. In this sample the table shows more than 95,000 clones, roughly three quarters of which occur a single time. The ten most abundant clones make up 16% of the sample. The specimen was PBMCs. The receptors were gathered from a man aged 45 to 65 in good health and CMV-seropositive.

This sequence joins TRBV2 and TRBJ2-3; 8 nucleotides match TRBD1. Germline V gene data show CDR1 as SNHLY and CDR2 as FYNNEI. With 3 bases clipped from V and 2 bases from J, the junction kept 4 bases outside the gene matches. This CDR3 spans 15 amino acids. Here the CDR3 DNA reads TGTGCCAGCAGTGAGGACAGGGCAATCACAGATACGCAGTATTTT. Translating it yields CASSEDRAITDTQYF.

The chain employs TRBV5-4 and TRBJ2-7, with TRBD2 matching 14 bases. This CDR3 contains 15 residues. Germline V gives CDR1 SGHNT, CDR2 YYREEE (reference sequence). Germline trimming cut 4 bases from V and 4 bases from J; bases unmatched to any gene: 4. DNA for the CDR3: TGTGCCAGCAGCCGAGGGACTAGCGGGAGTTACGAGCAGTACTTC. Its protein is CASSRGTSGSYEQYF.

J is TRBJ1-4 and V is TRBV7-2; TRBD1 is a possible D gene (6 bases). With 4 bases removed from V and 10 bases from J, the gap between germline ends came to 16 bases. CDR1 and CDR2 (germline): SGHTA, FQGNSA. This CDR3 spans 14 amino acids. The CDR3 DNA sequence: TGTGCCAGCAGCTCCACAGGGAATCTGGCAAAACTGTTTTTT. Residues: CASSSTGNLAKLFF. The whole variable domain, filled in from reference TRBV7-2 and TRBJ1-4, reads GAGVSQSPSNKVTEKGKDVELRCDPISGHTALYWYRQSLGQGLEFLIYFQGNSAPDKSGLPSDRFSAERTGGSVSTLTIQRTQQEDSAVYLCASSSTGNLAKLFFGSGTQLSVL.

DNA for the CDR3: TGCGCCAGCAGCCAAGACCGCGGTACAGATACGCAGTATTTT. Residues: CASSQDRGTDTQYF. This chain links TRBV4-1 with TRBJ2-3; no definite D call. CDR1 and CDR2 (germline): MGHRA, YSYEKL. Trimming took off 0 bases at V and 3 bases at J, with 7 bases between the two ends. The CDR3 length is 14 residues.

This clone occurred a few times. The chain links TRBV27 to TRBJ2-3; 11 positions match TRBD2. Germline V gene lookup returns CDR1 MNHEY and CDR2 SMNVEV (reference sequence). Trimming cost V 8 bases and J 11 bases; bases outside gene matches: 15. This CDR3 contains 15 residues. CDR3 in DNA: TGTGCCAGCGGGGTGACTAGCGGGACGGGCAATGGGCAGTATTTT. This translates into CASGVTSGTGNGQYF.

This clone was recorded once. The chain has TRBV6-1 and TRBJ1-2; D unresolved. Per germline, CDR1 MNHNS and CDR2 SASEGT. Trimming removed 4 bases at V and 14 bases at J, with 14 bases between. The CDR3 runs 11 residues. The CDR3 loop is CASSATWRDTF. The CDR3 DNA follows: TGTGCCAGCAGTGCAACATGGAGGGATACCTTC.

CDR3 coding DNA: TGCAGCGCCAGTAACTCTGGAAACACCATATATTTT. It specifies CSASNSGNTIYF. V usage is TRBV29-1 and J usage is TRBJ1-3; no definite D call. V was trimmed by 7 bases and J by 0 bases, leaving 7 bases between them. CDR1 is SQVTM, CDR2 ANQGSEA, per germline. The CDR3 contains 12 residues. The entire variable domain, with the rest obtained from reference TRBV29-1 and TRBJ1-3, is as follows: SAVISQKPSRDICQRGTSLTIQCQVDSQVTMMFWYRQQPGQSLTLIATANQGSEATYESGFVIDKFPISRPNLTFSTLTVSNMSPEDSSIYLCSASNSGNTIYFGEGSWLTVV.

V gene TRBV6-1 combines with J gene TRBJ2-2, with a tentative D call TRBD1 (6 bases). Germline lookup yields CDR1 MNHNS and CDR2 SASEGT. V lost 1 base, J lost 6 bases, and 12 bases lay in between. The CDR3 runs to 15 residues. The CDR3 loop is CASSEVYQGSGELFF. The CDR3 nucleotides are TGTGCCAGCAGTGAAGTTTATCAGGGGTCCGGGGAGCTGTTTTTT.

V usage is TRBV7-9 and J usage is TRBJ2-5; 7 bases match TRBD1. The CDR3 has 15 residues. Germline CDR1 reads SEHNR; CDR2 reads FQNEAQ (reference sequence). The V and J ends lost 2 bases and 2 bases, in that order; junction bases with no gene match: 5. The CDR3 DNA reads TGTGCCAGCAGCTTATTGGGACAGTCACAAGAGACCCAGTACTTC. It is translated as CASSLLGQSQETQYF.